This TCR beta chain was identified in a study of T cells after yellow fever vaccination. Regarding the study as a whole: Abundant bulk-population clonotypes could contaminate the FACS-sorted repertoires.

By 5'RACE template switching, TCR cDNA was produced, with a universal primer site and UMIs added in the process. TCRdb itself ran the 5' RACE reads through MiXCR, one entry per CDR3 protein. The sample comprises approximately 110,000 distinct CDR3 sequences, 7.4% of which are singletons, and 2% to 3% rests with the top ten. This clonotype was seen at least ten times. Its antigen is as yet unknown. The CDR3 runs 12 residues. The V end was cut by 5 bases, the J end by 8 bases, with 12 bases between. Germline lookup yields CDR1 SGHTA and CDR2 FQGNSA. The sample in question was CD4+ T cells sorted from PBMCs, obtained more than 8 days after the first yellow fever vaccination. The sequence came from a man aged 18 to 29 who received the YFV17D yellow fever vaccine. The rearrangement joins TRBV7-2 to TRBJ1-2; no clear D gene. CDR3 loop: CASSPKPGGYTF. CDR3 DNA: TGTGCCAGCAGCCCGAAGCCGGGGGGCTACACCTTC.